The next 2 T cell receptor beta chains were all read from a single sample in a study of identical twins. TCRdb re-called the 5' RACE reads with MiXCR, one entry per CDR3 protein. The sample carries roughly 1,500,000 distinct CDR3 sequences, about 32% recorded once. What was sequenced was cord blood. The source is a newborn girl in good health.

This clonotype was observed a few times. V usage is TRBV4-2 and J usage is TRBJ2-7; TRBD2 matches at 7 bases. The CDR3 extends over 16 amino acids. Looked up from germline, CDR1 is LGHNA and CDR2 is YNFKEQ. J gave up 0 bases and V 2 bases, and 7 bases lay outside the gene matches. The CDR3 protein is CASSQRAGTTSYEQYF. For the CDR3, the DNA is TGTGCCAGCAGCCAAAGGGCCGGGACTACCTCCTACGAGCAGTACTTC.

The gene calls are TRBV5-6 and TRBJ1-1, with D perhaps TRBD1 (6 bases). Germline CDR1 SGHDT, CDR2 YYEEEE. V dropped 5 bases and J dropped 4 bases, with 15 bases sitting between them. This CDR3 has 14 amino acids. CDR3 region: CASRLQGGRTEAFF. In DNA, the CDR3 is TGTGCCAGCAGATTACAGGGCGGGCGCACTGAAGCTTTCTTT.